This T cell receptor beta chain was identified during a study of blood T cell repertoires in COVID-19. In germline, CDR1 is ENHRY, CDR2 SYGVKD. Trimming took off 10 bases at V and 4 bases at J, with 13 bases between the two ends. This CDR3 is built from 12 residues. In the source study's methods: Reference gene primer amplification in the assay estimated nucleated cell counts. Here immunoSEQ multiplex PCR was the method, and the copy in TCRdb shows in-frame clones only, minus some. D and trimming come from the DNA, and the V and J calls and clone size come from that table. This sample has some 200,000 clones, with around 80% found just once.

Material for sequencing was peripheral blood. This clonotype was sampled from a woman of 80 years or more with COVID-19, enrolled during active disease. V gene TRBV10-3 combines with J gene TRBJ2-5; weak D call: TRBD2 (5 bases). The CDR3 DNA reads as TGTGCCACCGGACTGGACGGAGAGACCCAGTACTTC. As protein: CATGLDGETQYF.